One sample yielded the 30 T cell receptor beta chains listed below, sequenced in a study of blood T cell repertoires in COVID-19 (dated by TCRdb to about 2020). Libraries were prepared through the immunoSEQ multiplex PCR assay. TCRdb retrieved this table from immuneACCESS and kept in-frame rearrangements only. Not all clones are present; in checked studies, unresolved V genes account for under half, and no reason is known for the remainder. The sample includes roughly 430,000 clones, with roughly 86% observed a single time. Roughly 2% of the sample is taken by the ten largest. The sequencing sample was made of PBMCs or T cells enriched from blood (not recorded which). These receptor sequences come from a woman aged 40 to 50 with acute COVID-19.

Only a few counts were recorded for this clone. The gene calls are TRBV5-1 and TRBJ1-1; the D is unclear. Germline V gives CDR1 SGHRS, CDR2 YFSETQ. The CDR3 runs to 13 residues. V was pared by 0 bases and J by 3 bases, with 6 bases between. CDR3 sequence: CASSLVSDTEAFF. Written as DNA, the CDR3 is TGCGCCAGCAGCTTGGTCAGTGACACTGAAGCTTTCTTT.

The chain combines TRBV19 with TRBJ1-2; 8 bases are shared with TRBD1. CDR3 length: 13 residues. The V gene end was trimmed by 3 bases and the J gene end by 5 bases; junction bases not matched to a gene: 2. From germline, CDR1 is LNHDA and CDR2 SQIVND (reference sequence). The CDR3 nucleotides are TGTGCCAGTAGTATGGACAGGGAATATGGCTACACCTTC. This gives the protein CASSMDREYGYTF.

This chain uses TRBV6-1 with TRBJ2-7; 8 bases match TRBD1. The V gene's germline CDR1 is MNHNS and CDR2 SASEGT. V gave up 1 base and J gave up 3 bases; unmatched junction bases: 11. This CDR3 contains 17 residues. CDR3 loop: CASSEGGSRTGSYEQYF. The CDR3 coding sequence is TGTGCCAGCAGTGAAGGTGGGTCTCGGACAGGGAGCTACGAGCAGTACTTC.

The chain recombines TRBV7-9 with TRBJ2-3; TRBD1 is a possible D gene (6 bases). Looked up from germline, CDR1 is SEHNR and CDR2 is FQNEAQ (reference sequence). CDR3 length equals 15 residues. With 5 bases removed from V and 3 bases from J, the gap between germline ends came to 15 bases. CDR3 amino acids: CASSQLGGYTDTQYF. The DNA for the CDR3 is TGTGCCAGCAGCCAACTAGGGGGATATACAGATACGCAGTATTTT.

The chain carries TRBV7-2 and TRBJ1-4; the D gene is possibly TRBD1 (5 bases). Trimming left V 3 bases short and J 5 bases short, with 10 bases between. This CDR3 is built from 14 residues. Germline-derived CDR1 and CDR2 are SGHTA and FQGNSA. CDR3 bases: TGTGCCAGCAGCTTGGGGGGTGGGAATGAAAAACTGTTTTTT. It encodes CASSLGGGNEKLFF.

The V call is TRBV2, the J call TRBJ2-3, with a possible D match to TRBD2 (6 bases). The germline gives CDR1 SNHLY, CDR2 FYNNEI. The CDR3 runs to 17 residues. V was pared by 4 bases and J by 3 bases, with 20 bases between. Written as DNA, the CDR3 is TGTGCCAGCAGTGTTAGGTTTGTGGCGGGGAAGACAGATACGCAGTATTTT. Its translation: CASSVRFVAGKTDTQYF.

This clone was picked up one time. The chain's CDR3 is CASSLYRGVDEQYF. The CDR3 DNA reads as TGTGCCAGCAGTTTATACAGGGGAGTGGACGAGCAGTACTTC. The chain couples TRBV27 to TRBJ2-7; TRBD1 aligns across 7 bases. V dropped 1 base and J dropped 5; count of bases not matched to a gene: 5. From germline, CDR1 is MNHEY and CDR2 SMNVEV (reference sequence). CDR3 size: 14 residues.

V gene TRBV7-9 combines with J gene TRBJ1-4; TRBD1 matches 8 bases. Unmatched junction bases numbered 6, after V lost 6 bases and J lost 3 bases. Germline CDR1 reads SEHNR; CDR2 reads FQNEAQ (reference sequence). The CDR3 is 15 residues long. Here the CDR3 reads CASRRGQEPNEKLFF. The DNA for the CDR3 is TGTGCCAGCAGACGGGGACAGGAGCCTAATGAAAAACTGTTTTTT.

The chain carries TRBV27 and TRBJ2-5, with D possibly matching TRBD1 (6 bases). Germline V CDR1 and CDR2: MNHEY, SMNVEV (reference sequence). CDR3 length equals 16 residues. V gave up 5 bases and J gave up 4 bases, with 20 bases separating them. This chain's CDR3 is CASSPTPGGPPETQYF. CDR3 in DNA: TGTGCCAGCAGTCCGACCCCTGGGGGCCCCCCAGAGACCCAGTACTTC.

This rearrangement joins TRBV4-2 to TRBJ1-1; 7 bases match TRBD1. Germline lookup yields CDR1 LGHNA and CDR2 YNFKEQ. The CDR3 has 15 residues. The trim removed 1 base at V and 3 bases at J, leaving 5 bases unmatched. As DNA, the CDR3 is TGTGCCAGCAGCCAAGGGGGTCAGGGGGACACTGAAGCTTTCTTT. Amino acid sequence: CASSQGGQGDTEAFF.

The V gene is TRBV19, the J gene TRBJ1-5; a weak D match, TRBD1 (6 bases). CDR1 is LNHDA, CDR2 SQIVND, per germline (reference sequence). CDR3 length equals 16 residues. V was cut by 7 bases and J by 3 bases, with 19 bases left in between. The DNA for the CDR3 is TGTGCCAGTACCCCAACGGAACGACAGGACAATCAGCCCCAGCATTTT. It is translated as CASTPTERQDNQPQHF.

This clone came up a few times. The chain combines TRBV6-5 with TRBJ2-1; TRBD2 might be the D (5 bases). V lost 4 bases to trimming and J lost 9 bases, with 16 bases between them. The germline CDR1 and CDR2 sequences are MNHEY and SVGAGI. The CDR3 has 14 amino acids. The CDR3 is CASSSERAVGEQFF. CDR3 sequence (DNA): TGTGCCAGCAGTTCCGAGAGAGCGGTGGGTGAGCAGTTCTTC.

The J gene is TRBJ2-7, the V gene TRBV2; TRBD2 aligns across 9 bases. Unmatched junction bases numbered 8, after V lost 6 bases and J lost 2 bases. Germline V gene sequence: CDR1 SNHLY, CDR2 FYNNEI. This CDR3 spans 15 amino acids. The chain's CDR3 is CASSVASGAPYEQYF. In DNA, the CDR3 is TGTGCCAGCAGCGTTGCTAGCGGGGCCCCCTACGAGCAGTACTTC.

The chain is built from TRBV27 and TRBJ2-2; a possible D gene is TRBD1 (6 bases). The CDR3 has 16 residues. V was pared by 3 bases and J by 1 base, with 12 bases between. Germline CDR1 MNHEY, CDR2 SMNVEV (reference sequence). In DNA, the CDR3 is TGTGCCAGCAGTTTGCGAGGGACACTGAACACCGGGGAGCTGTTTTTT. Residues: CASSLRGTLNTGELFF.

This chain uses TRBV3-1 (or the pseudogene TRBV3-2) with TRBJ1-2; no clear D. The V gene's germline CDR1 is LGHDT and CDR2 YNNKEL (reference sequence). The V gene lost 0 bases and the J gene lost 8 bases, with 16 bases spanning the gap. CDR3 length: 15 residues. CDR3 region: CASSQDRVRIEGYTF. CDR3 in DNA: TGTGCCAGCAGCCAAGACAGAGTGAGGATCGAAGGCTACACCTTC.

CDR3 sequence reads: CASSLVSGGVHGYTF. CDR3 nucleotides: TGTGCCAGCAGCTTAGTTTCAGGGGGTGTTCATGGCTACACCTTC. The rearrangement joins TRBV7-2 to TRBJ1-2; 7 bases line up with TRBD1. After removal of 1 base from V and 6 bases from J, the junction contained 8 bases not matched to a gene. CDR3 size: 15 residues. Germline V gene sequence: CDR1 SGHTA, CDR2 FQGNSA.

The rearrangement links TRBV7-6 to TRBJ2-1, with D perhaps TRBD2 (5 bases). The CDR3 spans 12 residues. V was pared by 5 bases and J by 12 bases, with 14 bases between. Per the germline V gene, CDR1 is SGHVS and CDR2 is FNYEAQ. In nucleotides, the CDR3 is TGTGCCAGCAGCGAGGGCAGGCAAGGGCAGTTCTTC. The encoded protein is CASSEGRQGQFF. The full variable domain, rest sourced from reference TRBV7-6 and TRBJ2-1, is GAGVSQSPRYKVTKRGQDVALRCDPISGHVSLYWYRQALGQGPEFLTYFNYEAQQDKSGLPNDRFSAERPEGSISTLTIQRTEQRDSAMYRCASSEGRQGQFFGPGTRLTVL.

The chain recombines TRBV2 with TRBJ2-1, with D possibly TRBD1 on 6 matching bases. V was trimmed by 11 bases and J by 3 bases, leaving 17 bases between them. Per germline, CDR1 SNHLY and CDR2 FYNNEI. The CDR3 has 14 residues. CDR3: CAVSRGQFYNEQFF. CDR3 DNA sequence: TGTGCCGTATCCCGAGGACAGTTCTACAATGAGCAGTTCTTC.

CDR3 region: CASGKGRYAEDTQYF. The CDR3 nucleotides read TGCGCCAGCGGCAAAGGACGGTACGCGGAAGATACGCAGTATTTT. This chain uses TRBV4-1 with TRBJ2-3; no definite D call. The CDR3 covers 15 residues. Germline values: CDR1 MGHRA, CDR2 YSYEKL. The germline V and J ends were trimmed by 8 bases and 5 bases, with 20 bases remaining between them.

This chain connects TRBV3-1 (or the pseudogene TRBV3-2) to TRBJ2-1, with 12 bases that match TRBD2. The germline CDR1 and CDR2 sequences are LGHDT and YNNKEL (reference sequence). CDR3 length: 16 residues. V dropped 2 bases and J dropped 6; count of bases not matched to a gene: 5. As DNA, the CDR3 is TGTGCCAGCAGCCAATGGCCTAGCGGGGGGGGCAATGAGCAGTTCTTC. Residues: CASSQWPSGGGNEQFF.

The V gene is TRBV18, the J gene TRBJ2-7; 7 nucleotides align to TRBD1. This CDR3 is built from 16 residues. The trim removed 4 bases at V and 4 bases at J, leaving 13 bases unmatched. Germline CDR1 and CDR2: KGHSH and LQKENI. The DNA for the CDR3 is TGTGCCAGCTCACTTGGTAACGACAGGGACCTTTACGAGCAGTACTTC. Residues: CASSLGNDRDLYEQYF.

J is TRBJ2-7 and V is TRBV15; 7 bases are shared with TRBD1. After removal of 1 base from V and 3 bases from J, the junction contained 3 bases not matched to a gene. CDR3 size: 14 residues. In germline, CDR1 is LNHNV, CDR2 YYDKDF (reference sequence). DNA for the CDR3: TGTGCCACCAGCAGAGGACAGGGCCTCTACGAGCAGTACTTC. Protein product: CATSRGQGLYEQYF.

On this clone: The same CDR3 is also encoded by other DNA sequences in this sample. This chain connects TRBV7-9 to TRBJ1-6, with D perhaps TRBD1 (5 bases). The CDR3 spans 14 residues. The germline CDR1 and CDR2 sequences are SEHNR and FQNEAQ (reference sequence). Trimming took 5 bases from V and 7 from J, leaving 12 bases between them. The CDR3 coding sequence is TGTGCCAGCAGCCCTCCGGGGGGGAATTCACCCCTCCACTTT. Amino acids: CASSPPGGNSPLHF.

The V and J genes are TRBV6-6 and TRBJ2-1, with D possibly being TRBD2 (6 bases). This CDR3 comprises 12 residues. Germline lookup yields CDR1 MNHNY and CDR2 SVGAGI (reference sequence). V gave up 5 bases and J gave up 8 bases, with 10 bases separating them. The CDR3 DNA is TGTGCCAGCAGTGCTAGCGCCGATGAGCAGTTCTTC. This sequence encodes CASSASADEQFF.

This sequence joins TRBV30 and TRBJ1-1; a weak D match, TRBD1 (6 bases). The CDR3 is 12 residues long. Germline lookup yields CDR1 GTSNPN and CDR2 SVGIG (reference sequence). Deletions cut 2 bases from V and 6 bases from J, with 10 bases between. The DNA of the CDR3 is TGTGCCTGGAGTACAGGGCAGGCTGAAGCTTTCTTT. The encoded protein is CAWSTGQAEAFF.

This clone was seen only once. The chain carries TRBV18 and TRBJ2-5; a weak D match, TRBD2 (5 bases). The germline gives CDR1 KGHSH, CDR2 LQKENI. CDR3 size: 13 residues. The V end was cut by 3 bases, the J end by 4 bases, with 9 bases between. The CDR3 DNA sequence: TGTGCCAGCTCACCTTCCCGGGGAGAGACCCAGTACTTC. This gives the protein CASSPSRGETQYF.

The V and J genes are TRBV18 and TRBJ1-4; D perhaps matches TRBD1 (5 bases). The CDR3 extends over 15 amino acids. Germline V CDR1 and CDR2: KGHSH, LQKENI. The V and J ends lost 6 bases and 0 bases respectively, with 11 bases between them. This CDR3 reads CASSLQDATNEKLFF. The CDR3 DNA reads as TGTGCCAGCTCCCTACAGGATGCAACTAATGAAAAACTGTTTTTT.

The chain links TRBV6-1 to TRBJ2-7; 9 positions agree with TRBD1. Germline assignment: CDR1 MNHNS and CDR2 SASEGT. The junction had 7 bases not matched to a gene; V was cut back by 6 bases and J by 4 bases. The CDR3 consists of 14 residues. CDR3 nucleotides: TGTGCCAGCAGGAGGGAGGGACAGGGTTACGAGCAGTACTTC. Its translation is CASRREGQGYEQYF.

This chain joins TRBV12-3 or TRBV12-4 and TRBJ1-3, with no clear D. Trimming cost V 3 bases and J 4 bases, with 7 bases left between them. The CDR3 consists of 13 residues. CDR3 nucleotides: TGTGCCAGCAGTTTTCCTGGCGGAAACACCATATATTTT. Its protein product is CASSFPGGNTIYF.

CDR3 coding DNA: TGCGCCAGCAGCCTAACAGGGGAGAGTGCTTTCTTT. Protein: CASSLTGESAFF. The chain uses TRBV4-1 and TRBJ1-1; 7 bases are shared with TRBD1. The V gene end was trimmed by 4 bases and the J gene end by 11 bases; junction bases not matched to a gene: 7. Germline lookup yields CDR1 MGHRA and CDR2 YSYEKL. The CDR3 totals 12 residues.